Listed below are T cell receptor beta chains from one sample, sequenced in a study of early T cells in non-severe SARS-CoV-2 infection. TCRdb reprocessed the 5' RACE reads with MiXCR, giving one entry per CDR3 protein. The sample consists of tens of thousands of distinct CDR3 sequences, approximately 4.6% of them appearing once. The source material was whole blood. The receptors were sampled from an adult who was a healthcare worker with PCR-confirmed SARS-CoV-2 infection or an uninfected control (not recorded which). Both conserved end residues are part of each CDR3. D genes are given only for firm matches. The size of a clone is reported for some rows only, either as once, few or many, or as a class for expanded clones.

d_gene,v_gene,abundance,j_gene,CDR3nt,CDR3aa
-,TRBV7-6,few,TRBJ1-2,TGTGCCAGCAGCTCGAACAGTGGGAGCTATGGCTACACCTTC,CASSSNSGSYGYTF
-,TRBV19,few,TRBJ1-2,TGTGCCAGTAGTATTCTGACCGTGCCTAACTATGGCTACACCTTC,CASSILTVPNYGYTF
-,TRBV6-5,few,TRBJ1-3,TGTGCCAGCAGCCCCGAGGTGGCTGGAAACACCATATATTTT,CASSPEVAGNTIYF
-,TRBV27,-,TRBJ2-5,TGTGCCAGCAGTTTGGCTCGGACGCCCAGGGGAGAGACCCAGTACTTC,CASSLARTPRGETQYF
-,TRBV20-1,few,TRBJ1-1,TGCAGTGCTAGAGGGGGGCTGTCGAGCACTGAAGCTTTCTTT,CSARGGLSSTEAFF
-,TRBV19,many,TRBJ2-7,TGCGCCAGTAGTATCACACACTCCTACGAGCAGTACTTC,CASSITHSYEQYF
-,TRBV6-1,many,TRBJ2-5,TGTGCCAGCAGTGAAGAGGTCCAAGAGACCCAGTACTTC,CASSEEVQETQYF
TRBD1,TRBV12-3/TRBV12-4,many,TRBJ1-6,TGTGCCAGCAGTCAGACCGGGACAGGCGGTAGGCCCCTCCACTTT,CASSQTGTGGRPLHF
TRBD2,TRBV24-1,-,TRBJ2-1,TGTGCCACCAGTCGAGCGGGGGACGTCAATGAGCAGTTCTTC,CATSRAGDVNEQFF
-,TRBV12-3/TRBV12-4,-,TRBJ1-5,TGTGCCAGCAGTTTAAATTGGGCTCAGCCCCAGCATTTT,CASSLNWAQPQHF
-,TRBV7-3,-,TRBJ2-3,TGTGCCAGCAGCTCTCGTGAGGGTACGCAGTATTTT,CASSSREGTQYF
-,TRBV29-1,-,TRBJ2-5,TGCAGCGGGACCTTTCGGGAGACCCAGTACTTC,CSGTFRETQYF
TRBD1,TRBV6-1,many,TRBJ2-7,TGTGCCAGCATCTTCGGGACAGGGGAAATCTACGAGCAGTACTTC,CASIFGTGEIYEQYF
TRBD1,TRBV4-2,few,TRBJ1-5,TGTGCCAGCAGCCCCGGACAGGCCAATCAGCCCCAGCATTTT,CASSPGQANQPQHF
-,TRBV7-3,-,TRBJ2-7,TGTGCCAGCAGCTTTCTGGGGGGCGACGAGCAGTACTTC,CASSFLGGDEQYF
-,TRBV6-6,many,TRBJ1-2,TGTGCCAGCAGTTTGAGTGTGGTTGATGGCTACACCTTC,CASSLSVVDGYTF
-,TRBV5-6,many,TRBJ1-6,TGTGCCAGCAGCAGGCAGGGGTTACGATCACCCCTCCACTTT,CASSRQGLRSPLHF
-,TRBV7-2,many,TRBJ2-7,TGTGCCAGCAGCTTAGGTGGTGGGAGCGAGCAGTACTTC,CASSLGGGSEQYF
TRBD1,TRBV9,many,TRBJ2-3,TGTGCCAGCAGCCAGGGGGCCCGGCCAGATACGCAGTATTTT,CASSQGARPDTQYF
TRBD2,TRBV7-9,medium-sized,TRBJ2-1,TGTGCCAGCAGCTTAGTAGTTCCCCGCCGGGGACTAGCCTACAATGAGCAGTTCTTC,CASSLVVPRRGLAYNEQFF
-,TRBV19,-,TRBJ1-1,TGTGCCAGTAGTATCCCGCCCACTGAAGCTTTCTTT,CASSIPPTEAFF
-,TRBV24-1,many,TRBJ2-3,TGTGCCACCAGTGATTTGCGGGGCACAGATACGCAGTATTTT,CATSDLRGTDTQYF
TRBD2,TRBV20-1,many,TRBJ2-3,TGCAGTGCCCCCAGCGGGGGGGCGGGAACAGATACGCAGTATTTT,CSAPSGGAGTDTQYF
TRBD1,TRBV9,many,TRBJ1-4,TGTGCCAGCAGCGAGCAGGGGGCTAATGAAAAACTGTTTTTT,CASSEQGANEKLFF
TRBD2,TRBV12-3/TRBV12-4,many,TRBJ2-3,TGTGCCAGCAGTCCCCTCGGGGCGGGGGGGAGCACAGATACGCAGTATTTT,CASSPLGAGGSTDTQYF
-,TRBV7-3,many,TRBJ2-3,TGTGCCAGCAGCTTAACAGGGGCAGCCACAGATACGCAGTATTTT,CASSLTGAATDTQYF
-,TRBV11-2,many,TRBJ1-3,TGTGCCAGCAGCACTTCAATCGTCTCTGGAAACACCATATATTTT,CASSTSIVSGNTIYF
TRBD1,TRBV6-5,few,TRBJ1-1,TGTGCCAGCAGTTACAGGACAGGGGGAGGGGGTAACACTGAAGCTTTCTTT,CASSYRTGGGGNTEAFF
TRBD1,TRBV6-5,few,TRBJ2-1,TGTGCCAGCAGTTACTCGACCGGGACAGTCTACAATGAGCAGTTCTTC,CASSYSTGTVYNEQFF
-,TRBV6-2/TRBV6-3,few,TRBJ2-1,TGTGCCAGCAGTTACAAGGGAGAGCAGTTCTTC,CASSYKGEQFF
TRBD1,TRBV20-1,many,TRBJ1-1,TGCAGTGCTACCCCGACAGGGGAGGGCACTGAAGCTTTCTTT,CSATPTGEGTEAFF
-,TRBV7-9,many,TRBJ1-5,TGTGCCAGCAGCTTAGTTGGGGGTGGCAATCAGCCCCAGCATTTT,CASSLVGGGNQPQHF
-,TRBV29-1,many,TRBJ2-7,TGCAGCGTTGAAATCCCCGGGACTCTATTCGGAGACGAGCAGTACTTC,CSVEIPGTLFGDEQYF
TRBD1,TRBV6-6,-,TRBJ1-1,TGTGCCAGCAGCCCGACAGGGACCACTGAAGCTTTCTTT,CASSPTGTTEAFF
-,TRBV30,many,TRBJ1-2,TGTGCCTGGAGTGTACAAAAGGGAAACTATGGCTACACCTTC,CAWSVQKGNYGYTF
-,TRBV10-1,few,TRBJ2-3,TGCGCCAGCAGTGAGTCAAATTTTGGGGCAGATACGCAGTATTTT,CASSESNFGADTQYF
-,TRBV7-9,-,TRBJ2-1,TGTGCCAGCAGCTTAGTTTTGACTGAGCAGTTCTTC,CASSLVLTEQFF
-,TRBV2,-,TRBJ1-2,TGTGCCAGCAAGACGCGGGGGCCGGGAGGCTACACCTTC,CASKTRGPGGYTF
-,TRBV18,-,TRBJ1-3,TGTGCCAGCTCACCACCGGCCAGGGAGGTTGGAAACACCATATATTTT,CASSPPAREVGNTIYF
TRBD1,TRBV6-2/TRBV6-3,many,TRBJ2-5,TGTGCCAGCAGTTACTTACAGGGGGCCGAGACCCAGTACTTC,CASSYLQGAETQYF
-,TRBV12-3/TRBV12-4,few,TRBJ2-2,TGTGCCAGCACTCTCGCGCGGGGGCGTGATTGGACCGGGGAGCTGTTTTTT,CASTLARGRDWTGELFF
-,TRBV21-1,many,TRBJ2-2,TGTGCCAGCAGCAAAGCACTAGCAAACACCGGGGAGCTGTTTTTT,CASSKALANTGELFF
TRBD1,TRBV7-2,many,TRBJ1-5,TGTGCCAGCACCCTGGACAGGATCAATCAGCCCCAGCATTTT,CASTLDRINQPQHF
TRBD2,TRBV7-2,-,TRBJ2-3,TGTGCCAGCAGCTTAACGGGGGGGCCAGATACGCAGTATTTT,CASSLTGGPDTQYF
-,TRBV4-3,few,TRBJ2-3,TGCGCCAGCAGCCAAGATCTTGGCTCCTCTGGAACAGATACGCAGTATTTT,CASSQDLGSSGTDTQYF
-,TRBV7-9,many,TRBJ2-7,TGTGCCAGCAGCCTTTCTGGGGAGCAGTACTTC,CASSLSGEQYF
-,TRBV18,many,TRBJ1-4,TGTGCCAGCTCACCATACCGGGAGGAGGGAGAAAAACTGTTTTTT,CASSPYREEGEKLFF
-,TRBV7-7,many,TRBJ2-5,TGTGCCAGCAGCTTAGACCGCGAGACCCAGTACTTC,CASSLDRETQYF
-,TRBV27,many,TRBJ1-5,TGTGCCAGCAGTTTCGGGGGTCAGCCCCAGCATTTT,CASSFGGQPQHF